The present T cell receptor (beta chain) was sequenced within a study of T-cell reconstitution after alpha-beta-depleted transplantation in children. This clonotype was seen repeatedly, ten times or more. Antigen specificity is unknown. Study observations and caveats: Several hundred expanded graft clones reportedly gave rise to the alpha-beta T cells present about two months after transplant.

As it was prepared, the TCRbeta library received unique molecular identifiers. TCRdb re-called the PCR reads through MiXCR, storing one row per CDR3 protein. The sample records 450,000 to 600,000 distinct CDR3 sequences, more than 9% being singletons. The CDR3 consists of 16 residues. Germline V gene lookup returns CDR1 SEHNR and CDR2 FQNEAQ (reference sequence). J gave up 5 bases and V 5 bases, and 6 bases lay outside the gene matches. The chain couples TRBV7-9 to TRBJ2-6, with 10 nucleotides matching TRBD1. The TCR originated in a child aged 2-9 years with inherited bone marrow failure, due to receive a stem cell transplant. Specimen: PBMCs, collected before TCRalphabeta/CD19-depleted stem cell transplant. CDR3 nucleotide sequence: TGTGCCAGCAGCGTCGACAGGGGGCCCAGGGCCAACGTCCTGACTTTC. This encodes CASSVDRGPRANVLTF. The full variable domain, completed using reference TRBV7-9 and TRBJ2-6, is DTGVSQNPRHKITKRGQNVTFRCDPISEHNRLYWYRQTLGQGPEFLTYFQNEAQLEKSRLLSDRFSAERPKGSFSTLEIQRTEQGDSAMYLCASSVDRGPRANVLTFGAGSRLTVL.